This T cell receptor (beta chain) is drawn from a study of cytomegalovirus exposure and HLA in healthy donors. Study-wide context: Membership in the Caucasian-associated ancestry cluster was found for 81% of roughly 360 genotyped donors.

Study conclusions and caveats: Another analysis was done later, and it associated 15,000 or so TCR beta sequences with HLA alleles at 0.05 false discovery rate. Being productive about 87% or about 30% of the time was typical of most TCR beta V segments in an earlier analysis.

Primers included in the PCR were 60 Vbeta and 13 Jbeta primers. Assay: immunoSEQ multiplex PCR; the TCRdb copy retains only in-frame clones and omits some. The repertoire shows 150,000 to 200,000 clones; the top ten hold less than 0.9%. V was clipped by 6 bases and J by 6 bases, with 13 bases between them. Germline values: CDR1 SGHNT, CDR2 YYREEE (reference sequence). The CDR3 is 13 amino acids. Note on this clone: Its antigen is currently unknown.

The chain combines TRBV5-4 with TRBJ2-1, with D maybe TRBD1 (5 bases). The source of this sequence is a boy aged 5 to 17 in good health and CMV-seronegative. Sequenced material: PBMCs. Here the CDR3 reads CASTRVEGNEQFF. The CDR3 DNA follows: TGTGCCAGCACCAGGGTGGAAGGCAATGAGCAGTTCTTC.